This entry is about one T cell receptor beta chain. Antigen specificity is unknown. Data came from immunoSEQ multiplex PCR; TCRdb stores just in-frame clones and leaves some out. The sample shows some 46,000 clones, approximately 83% of them seen only once. Trimming pared 3 bases from V and 7 bases from J, leaving 9 bases between. CDR1 and CDR2 (germline): MDHEN, SYDVKM. The CDR3 loop spans 12 amino acids. These data originate in a study of OX40 agonist ivuxolimab in advanced cancers. Whole-study results and caveats: With doses of 0.1 to 3.0 mg/kg, CD4+ and CD8+ blood T cells had undergone clonal expansion by week 6.

This clonotype was sampled from an adult with an advanced solid tumor such as melanoma, head and neck, liver or kidney cancer. The source was CD4+ or CD8+ T cells sorted from blood, collected in a trial of the OX40 agonist ivuxolimab. The chain carries TRBV28 and TRBJ1-2, with D possibly being TRBD1 (5 bases). Here the CDR3 DNA reads TGTGCCAGCAGTTTGCAGGGTCGTGGCTACACCTTC. It specifies CASSLQGRGYTF.